One and the same sample provided the 15 T cell receptor beta chains below, sequenced in a study of shared clonotypes between healthy human individuals. Libraries were prepared by immunoSEQ multiplex PCR; TCRdb keeps only in-frame clonotypes and omits some of them. The repertoire has over 2 million clones, about 90% of them found once; the top ten carry around 0.35%. The sequencing input was naive CD4+ T cells from PBMCs. Subset of the sample: CD45RA+ positively selected. These receptors were obtained from a young man in good health. Some clones in this sample may be carry-over from other donors' samples.

The chain is built from TRBV19 and TRBJ1-1, with 8 bases aligning to TRBD1. Trimming removed 5 bases from V and 4 bases from J; junction bases left unmatched: 9. This CDR3 is built from 15 residues. Looked up from germline, CDR1 is LNHDA and CDR2 is SQIVND (reference sequence). The CDR3 protein is CASSSRQGKVTEAFF. CDR3 coding DNA: TGTGCCAGTAGTTCGAGACAGGGGAAAGTCACTGAAGCTTTCTTT.

This clone has only one observation. The chain joins TRBV4-2 to TRBJ1-2; D remains ambiguous. CDR3 length: 13 residues. Germline-derived CDR1 and CDR2 are LGHNA and YNFKEQ. Trimming removed 4 bases at V and 2 bases at J, with 8 bases between. The CDR3 DNA follows: TGTGCCAGCAGCCGAACCGGGAACTATGGCTACACCTTC. Its translation: CASSRTGNYGYTF.

The chain links TRBV12-5 to TRBJ1-1, with D uncertain. V was clipped by 0 bases and J by 5 bases, with 10 bases between them. The germline CDR1 and CDR2 sequences are LGHNT and FRNRAP. There are 14 residues in the CDR3. The CDR3 is CASGLVPGGTEAFF. The CDR3 nucleotides read TGTGCTAGTGGTTTGGTACCCGGAGGTACTGAAGCTTTCTTT.

The gene calls are TRBV30 and TRBJ2-5; unclear D gene. The CDR3 sequence is 10 residues long. Trimming shortened V by 5 bases and J by 5 bases, and 6 bases separated the two germline ends. Germline loops: CDR1 GTSNPN, CDR2 SVGIG (reference sequence). The CDR3 DNA is TGTGCCTGGGCCATCGAGACCCAGTACTTC. Amino acid sequence: CAWAIETQYF.

As for this clone: It may be a read error: a sequence one base away is much more abundant. The same CDR3 arises from other DNA sequences in this sample as well. V and J are TRBV25-1 and TRBJ1-1; 8 bases align to TRBD1. The CDR3 loop spans 13 amino acids. The germline gives CDR1 MGHDK, CDR2 SYGVNS. V shed 6 bases and J 1 base; nucleotides not matched to a gene: 1. This chain's CDR3 is CASRGQGNTEAFF. CDR3 coding DNA: TGTGCCAGCAGAGGACAGGGGAACACTGAAGCTTTCTTT.

CDR3 amino acids: CSVEWYAGTPNEQYF. The CDR3 region has the DNA TGCAGCGTTGAATGGTATGCCGGGACTCCAAACGAGCAGTACTTC. The rearrangement uses TRBV29-1 and TRBJ2-7; tentative D call: TRBD2 (6 bases). Trimming removed 2 bases at V and 5 bases at J, with 19 bases between. The CDR3 sequence is 15 residues long. The V gene's germline CDR1 is SQVTM and CDR2 ANQGSEA.

V and J are TRBV5-1 and TRBJ2-6; D may be TRBD1 or TRBD2 (5 bases each). Germline V gives CDR1 SGHRS, CDR2 YFSETQ. The V gene lost 0 bases and the J gene lost 3 bases, with 10 bases spanning the gap. CDR3 length equals 16 residues. The CDR3 sequence: CASSLGGAYGANVLTF. DNA for the CDR3: TGCGCCAGCAGCTTGGGAGGGGCTTATGGGGCCAACGTCCTGACTTTC.

The chain links TRBV9 to TRBJ1-2, with 8 bases fitting TRBD1. V dropped 4 bases and J dropped 3; count of bases not matched to a gene: 2. Germline CDR1 reads SGDLS; CDR2 reads YYNGEE. The CDR3 consists of 13 residues. The CDR3: CASSQTGDYGYTF. The CDR3 DNA sequence: TGTGCCAGCAGCCAGACAGGGGACTATGGCTACACCTTC.

The V gene is TRBV7-2, the J gene TRBJ2-7, with a weak D call TRBD2 (5 bases). V was shortened by 5 bases and J by 0 bases, with 11 bases between the two germline ends. This CDR3 comprises 14 residues. The germline V gene has CDR1 SGHTA and CDR2 FQGNSA. CDR3 in amino acids: CASSERRFSYEQYF. CDR3 DNA sequence: TGTGCCAGCAGCGAAAGGAGGTTCTCCTACGAGCAGTACTTC. Complete variable domain (other parts from reference TRBV7-2 and TRBJ2-7): GAGVSQSPSNKVTEKGKDVELRCDPISGHTALYWYRQSLGQGLEFLIYFQGNSAPDKSGLPSDRFSAERTGGSVSTLTIQRTQQEDSAVYLCASSERRFSYEQYFGPGTRLTVT.

This chain links TRBV10-3 with TRBJ2-7, with 10 bases identical to TRBD1. CDR3 length equals 15 residues. Losses at the gene ends were 2 bases for V and 8 bases for J; bases not matched to a gene: 9. Germline V gene sequence: CDR1 ENHRY, CDR2 SYGVKD. CDR3 amino acids: CAISEARDRGKQQYF. The CDR3 DNA is TGTGCCATCAGTGAGGCCCGGGACAGGGGCAAGCAGCAGTACTTC.

This clone was found once. The chain uses TRBV7-8 and TRBJ2-3; no firm D call. CDR1 is SGHVS and CDR2 is FQNEAQ in the germline V gene. The CDR3 has 13 amino acids. V was clipped by 5 bases and J by 6 bases, with 12 bases between them. The CDR3 reads CASSPDALDTQYF. The CDR3 DNA is TGTGCCAGCAGCCCAGATGCTTTGGATACGCAGTATTTT.

The chain carries TRBV6-1 and TRBJ1-5; D is unresolved. The CDR3 loop spans 15 amino acids. V lost 1 base and J lost 0, with 7 bases in between. Per germline, CDR1 MNHNS and CDR2 SASEGT. The CDR3 loop is CASSEVGNSNQPQHF. The CDR3 region has the DNA TGTGCCAGCAGTGAAGTAGGAAATAGCAATCAGCCCCAGCATTTT.

The chain combines TRBV15 with TRBJ1-1; a possible D gene is TRBD1 (5 bases). Germline CDR1 reads LNHNV; CDR2 reads YYDKDF (reference sequence). Trimming took off 0 bases at V and 1 base at J, with 9 bases between the two ends. The length of the CDR3 is 15 residues. CDR3 region: CATSRDWGGNTEAFF. The CDR3 DNA is TGTGCCACCAGCAGAGATTGGGGGGGGAACACTGAAGCTTTCTTT.

The chain combines TRBV5-5 with TRBJ1-2; D call uncertain. CDR3 length: 12 amino acids. The V end lost 4 bases, the J end lost 6 bases, and 10 bases lay between the germline ends. In germline, CDR1 is SGHKS, CDR2 YYEKEE (reference sequence). In DNA, the CDR3 is TGTGCCAGCAGCAGGGCTTACGATGGCTACACCTTC. This encodes CASSRAYDGYTF.

This rearrangement joins TRBV6-5 to TRBJ2-3; the D call may be TRBD1 or TRBD2 (5 bases each). CDR1 is MNHEY and CDR2 is SVGAGI in the germline V gene. The CDR3 consists of 15 residues. The V end was cut by 6 bases, the J end by 5 bases, with 18 bases between. The CDR3 region is CASRPTGTPRDTQYF. The CDR3 bases are TGTGCCAGCAGACCGACCGGGACCCCGCGAGATACGCAGTATTTT.